One TCR beta chain is described in this entry. Its specific antigen is unknown. It has no much larger one-base neighbor in the sample; base qualities were not kept. Donors were healthy HIV-negative adults with no recently reported acute infections or vaccinations. Every donor was a Caucasian adult residing in Nashville, Tennessee, USA. For unsorted samples, 96 million or so PBMCs were counted, and genomic DNA was extracted using the QIAamp DNA Blood Mini kit. Blood was collected by leukapheresis, and PBMCs were isolated by Ficoll-Histopaque density gradient centrifugation and then cryopreserved in liquid nitrogen vapor phase. These data come from a study of shared clonotypes between healthy human individuals (dated by TCRdb to about 2020). Background for the entire study: Two women and three men aged 18 to 49 years were included in the cohort. To estimate repertoire size and how much clonotype sharing occurs between individuals, the study deeply sequenced the blood TCR repertoires of roughly 5 healthy adults. Between about 0.85 and 8.9 billion PBMCs per donor were obtained by leukapheresis. Different laboratories and diverse techniques were used to prepare libraries and sequence TCR repertoires, to increase sequencing depth and limit assay-specific biases.

CDR1 and CDR2 (MDHEN, SYDVKM) derive from the germline V gene. V drops 6 bases and J drops 1 base, leaving 12 bases in between. Counted from cysteine to phenylalanine, this CDR3 has 14 amino acids. Of all the DNA, just the CDR3 is kept, 42 bases in frame from base 1. Here is what the overall study found, with its caveats: The genetic and exposure-history diversity represented was limited by the small number of donors. Pairwise subsampling led to the expectation that sequencing depth would affect the degree of clonotype sharing among donors. Only blood was sampled, and tissue TCR repertoires likely differ from those in blood.

TCR CDR3 regions were amplified from genomic DNA by multiplex PCR using the deep immunoSEQ assay. Genomic DNA extracted from each cell subset was distributed evenly over all wells of several immunoSEQ 96-well plates, and each plate served as one replicate. For unsorted PBMC, each replicate PCR was loaded with 250 to 300 ng genomic DNA, equivalent to tens of thousands of T cell genomes. Genomic DNA from unsorted PBMC was sequenced over ten immunoSEQ deep assay plates. Purified libraries were quantified with a Qubit 3.0 fluorometer, sized on a Bioanalyzer 2100, and re-quantified with the KAPA Library Quantification kit. A separate single-read 150-cycle Illumina NextSeq 550 flow cell was used to sequence each immunoSEQ 96-well plate. As for how the authors treated the data: Because only junctional sequences without quality scores were contained in the immunoSEQ output, filtering matching that applied to full-length reads could not be performed. Sequences were annotated with PyIR, a Python wrapper for IgBLAST v1.9, and V/J genes and CDR3 were assigned using IMGT germline references. Reads with weak V/J assignments (E-value above 1e-6), missing CDR3, stop codons, out-of-frame junctions, or ambiguous translated residues were removed. V3J clonotypes were defined as sequences sharing the same inferred V gene, J gene, and CDR3 amino acid sequence. Percentage overlap between repertoires was calculated by dividing the number of shared unique clonotypes by the size of the smaller repertoire. Repertoire richness was assessed with RTK rarefaction, the Chao1 estimator, and Recon v2.1 estimates of unobserved clonotypes. The immuneACCESS repertoire file appears here via TCRdb, limited to in-frame rearrangements. These files lack a portion of the clones; in checked studies, under half of the deficit traces to unresolved V genes, and the cause of the others is not known. Clonal size and the V and J genes are those of that table, whereas D and trimming came from the DNA. This sample holds hundreds of thousands of clones; around 80% were observed only once. Together, the top ten hold approximately 12% of the sample.

The sample taken for sequencing was PBMCs. The V and J genes are TRBV28 and TRBJ1-1; the D gene lacks a confident call. This receptor was obtained from a woman aged 35 to 49 in good health. Some clones in this sample may be carry-over from other donors' samples. The CDR3 loop reads CASRTGRGNTEAFF. The nucleotide sequence reads TGTGCCAGCAGGACTGGCCGGGGGAACACTGAAGCTTTCTTT.